The T cell receptor beta chain under discussion was sequenced for a study of PD-1 blockade in classical Hodgkin lymphoma. Overall study findings and caveats: Diminished baseline TCR diversity has been reported in newly diagnosed patients relative to healthy donors.

Produced via immunoSEQ multiplex PCR; TCRdb's table is partial and in-frame only. The sample holds tens of thousands of clones, around 86% seen once. Comment on this clone: Its antigen is currently unknown.

Every patient relapsed after autologous stem cell transplantation, and brentuximab vedotin exposure varied. Trimming pared 0 bases from V and 3 bases from J, leaving 11 bases between. The CDR3 contains 15 residues. The clonotype comes from a human donor with classical Hodgkin lymphoma. The V call is TRBV23-1, the J call TRBJ1-2, with D tentatively TRBD1 (6 bases). TRBV23-1 is an ORF, with its function uncertain. The sequencing here drew on peripheral blood mononuclear cells (PBMCs), taken at baseline. The CDR3 loop reads CASSQSPGQYYGYTF. The CDR3 coding sequence is TGCGCCAGCAGTCAATCTCCGGGACAATACTATGGCTACACCTTC.